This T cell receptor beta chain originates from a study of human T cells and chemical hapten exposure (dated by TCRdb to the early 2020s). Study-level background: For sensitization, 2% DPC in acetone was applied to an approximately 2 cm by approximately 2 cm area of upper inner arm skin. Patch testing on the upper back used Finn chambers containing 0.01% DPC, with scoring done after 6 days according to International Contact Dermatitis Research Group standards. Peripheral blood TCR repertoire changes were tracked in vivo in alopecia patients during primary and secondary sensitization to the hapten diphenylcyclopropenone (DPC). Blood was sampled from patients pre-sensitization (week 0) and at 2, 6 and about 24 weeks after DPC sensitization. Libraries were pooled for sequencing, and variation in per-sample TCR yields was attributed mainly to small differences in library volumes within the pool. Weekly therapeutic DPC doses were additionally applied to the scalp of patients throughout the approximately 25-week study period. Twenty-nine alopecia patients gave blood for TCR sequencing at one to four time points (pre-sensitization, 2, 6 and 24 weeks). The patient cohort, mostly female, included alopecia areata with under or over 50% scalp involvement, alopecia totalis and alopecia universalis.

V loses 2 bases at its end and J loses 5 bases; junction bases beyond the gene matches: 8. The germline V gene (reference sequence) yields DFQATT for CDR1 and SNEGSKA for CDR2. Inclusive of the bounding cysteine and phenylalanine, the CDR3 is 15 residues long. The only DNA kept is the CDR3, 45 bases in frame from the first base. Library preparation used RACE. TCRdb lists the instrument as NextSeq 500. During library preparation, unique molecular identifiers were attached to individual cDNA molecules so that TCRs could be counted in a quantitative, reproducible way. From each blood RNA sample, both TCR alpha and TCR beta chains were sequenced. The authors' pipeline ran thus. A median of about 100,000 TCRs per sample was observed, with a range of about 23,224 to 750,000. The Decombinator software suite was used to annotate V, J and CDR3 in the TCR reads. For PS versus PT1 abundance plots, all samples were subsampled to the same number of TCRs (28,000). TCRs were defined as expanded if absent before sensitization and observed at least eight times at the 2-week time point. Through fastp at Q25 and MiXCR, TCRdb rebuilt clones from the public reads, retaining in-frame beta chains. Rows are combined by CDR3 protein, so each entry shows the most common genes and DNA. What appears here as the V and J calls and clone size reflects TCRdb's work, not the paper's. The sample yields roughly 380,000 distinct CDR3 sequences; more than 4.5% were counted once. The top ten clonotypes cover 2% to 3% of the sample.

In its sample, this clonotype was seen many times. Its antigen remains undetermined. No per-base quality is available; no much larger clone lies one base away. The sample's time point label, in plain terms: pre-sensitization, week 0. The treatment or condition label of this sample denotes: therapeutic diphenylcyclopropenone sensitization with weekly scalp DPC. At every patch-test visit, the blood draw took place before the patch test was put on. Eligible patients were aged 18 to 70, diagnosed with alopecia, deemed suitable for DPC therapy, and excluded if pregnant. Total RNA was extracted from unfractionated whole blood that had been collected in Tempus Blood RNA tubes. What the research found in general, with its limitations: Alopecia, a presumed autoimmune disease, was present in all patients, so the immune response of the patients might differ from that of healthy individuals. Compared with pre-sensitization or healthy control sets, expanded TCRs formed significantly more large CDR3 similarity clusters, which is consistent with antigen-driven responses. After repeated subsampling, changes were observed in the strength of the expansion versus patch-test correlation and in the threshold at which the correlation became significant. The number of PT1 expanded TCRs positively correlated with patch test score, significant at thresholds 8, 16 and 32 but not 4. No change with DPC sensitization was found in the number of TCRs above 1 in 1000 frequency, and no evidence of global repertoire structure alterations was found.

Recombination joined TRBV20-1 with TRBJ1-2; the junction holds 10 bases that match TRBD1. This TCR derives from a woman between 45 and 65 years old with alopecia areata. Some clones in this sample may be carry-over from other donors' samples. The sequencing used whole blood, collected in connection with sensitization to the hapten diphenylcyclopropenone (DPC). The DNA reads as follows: TGCAGTGCTAGACGAACTGACAGGGGGCTTTATGGCTACACCTTC. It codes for CSARRTDRGLYGYTF.